This T cell receptor beta chain was sequenced in a study of cytomegalovirus exposure and HLA in healthy donors (dated by TCRdb to about 2017). For context, the study as a whole: An earlier analysis of more than 550 of the donors reported over 250 Gb of sequence data and 117 million unique TCR beta sequences obtained from approximately 180 million T cells. Rather than using new phenotypic data, the later analysis identified candidate immune exposures from TCR beta sequences and from how often those sequences occurred across donors. The study was designed to test whether signatures of past pathogen exposure could be identified by cataloging public T cell receptors. A later analysis re-examined previously published TCR beta repertoires from over 500 donors and added high-resolution HLA genotyping to investigate patterns of TCR occurrence. Class I and class II HLA loci were covered by the typing at four-digit resolution. An earlier analysis of several hundred of the donors applied high-throughput TCR beta sequencing to assess whether each TCR beta V gene segment acted as functional or pseudogenic. Besides the first cohort of hundreds of subjects, a separate validation cohort made up of over 100 different subjects was used. Because of strong linkage in the cohort, roughly five DR-DQ haplotypes were treated as single units for association and clustering. All discovery cohort repertoires had been generated on a single sequencing platform. The number of donors typed differed by locus, with 629-630 for A, B, C, DRB1 and DQB1, more than 500 for DQA1, 600 to 610 for DPA1, and 450 to 480 for DPB1. Donor age, sex, ethnicity and CMV serostatus were compiled together with the repertoire data. To predict cytomegalovirus infection status, the study brought together high-throughput TCR immunosequencing, statistical association of individual TCRs with disease status, and machine learning. The genetic ancestry cluster associated with self-reported Caucasian donors included 65% to 90% of the approximately 430 genotyped donors. Among roughly 400 genotyped donors of the cohort, an average of around 240,000 unique TCR beta nucleotide sequences were sequenced per donor, roughly a sixth of them non-productive. In a later genetic analysis, genome-wide SNP genotypes for about three fifths of the roughly 670 donors were used, and that subset was treated as a discovery cohort. About 300 gigabases of sequencing data and roughly 81 million unique TCR sequences made up an early release that covered 640 HLA-typed donors. Using immunosequencing, the study profiled T cell repertoires from about 650 subjects and related those repertoires to cytomegalovirus serostatus.

In regard to this clone: The specificity of this receptor is unknown. Base-call qualities are not available, and no considerably larger clone is one nucleotide away.

The protocol used for the library was the immunoSEQ multiplex PCR assay. The multiplex PCR relied on a mix of 60 forward primers for TCR Vbeta segments and 13 reverse primers for TCR Jbeta segments. A multiplex PCR assay on genomic DNA amplified the CDR3 region of rearranged TCR beta genes. Amplified TCR beta libraries were sequenced as 87-base-pair reads on the Illumina HiSeq System. The published analysis was carried out like this. Across the 600 to 700 repertoires, a later analysis counted roughly 84 million unique TCR beta chains, around 11 million of which were shared by at least two donors. To remove PCR and sequencing errors, raw reads were error-corrected and collapsed into unique sequences using a nearest-neighbor algorithm that merged closely related sequences. CDR3 sequences were aligned to IMGT reference sequences to assign V, D and J gene segments. For a sequence to be retained, a match of at least six nucleotides to both a V gene segment and a J gene segment was required. A rearrangement counted as productive if the CDR3 had no stop codons and remained in frame with V and J, and every other rearrangement counted as non-productive. CDR3 was defined according to IMGT convention as the region running from the second conserved V-encoded cysteine to the conserved J-encoded phenylalanine. Sequences without an unambiguous match to a single V gene segment were excluded from the earlier analysis of almost 600 of the donors. An earlier analysis of 450 to 650 of the donors called V segments functional above 56.7% productive rearrangements and segregating when the between-donor standard deviation exceeded 5%. A statistical classification framework was built for diagnosing cytomegalovirus status from the catalog of TCR beta chain sequences. In a later analysis, TCR nucleotide sequences were compared against IMGT/GENE-DB human TR gene sequences so that V and J genes could be assigned. Using the TCRdist pipeline, a later analysis assigned CDR3 sequences along with most-parsimonious VDJ recombination scenarios. In a later analysis, each TCR beta chain was defined by its CDR3 amino acid sequence together with its V-gene family, and reads lacking a unique V-gene family were excluded. A later analysis removed 600 or so highly shared, low-generation-probability nucleotide sequences to deal with suspected cross-contamination and a sequencing artifact. In a later analysis, a clonal expansion index was calculated for each public chain from normalized within-repertoire ranks of inferred template counts. In a later analysis, generation probabilities were computed with a VDJ recombination model fitted to out-of-frame rearrangements, and the resulting probabilities were checked against IGoR. Hypergeometric tests were used in a later analysis to score TCR-TCR, TCR-HLA and TCR-CMV co-occurrence, with a repertoire-size bias correction applied to the TCR pairs. False discovery rates were estimated in a later analysis by permuting HLA or CMV assignments 20 times. In a later analysis, co-occurring TCRs were grouped using DBSCAN, and TCRdist sequence similarity was added for clustering within HLA-allele-positive subsets. Repertoires with fewer than 30,000 or more than 120,000 public chains, plus five repertoires with anomalous nucleotide sharing, were excluded from co-occurrence clustering. TCRdb's version of the immuneACCESS table is confined to in-frame rearrangements and falls short of the full clone set. An unresolved V gene accounts for under half of the shortfall where checked; the remainder is of unknown origin. V and J calls and clone size follow that table, whereas D and trimming were derived from the DNA. Here the sample has approximately 110,000 clones; about 80% occur a single time. The ten largest clonotypes hold less than 3.5% of the sample.

The paper as a whole reports these results and caveats: In a later analysis, the rate of TCR association differed among HLA loci, with DRB1 alleles having the most associated TCRs and HLA-C alleles having the fewest. A cluster of highly shared sequence variants was judged likely to represent a technical artifact of the sequencing pipeline. According to the authors, the approach could potentially be generalized to other disease states and immunological phenotypes. A later genetic analysis reported fewer N-insertions in productive TCRs among donors in an Asian-associated ancestry cluster than the roughly 700-donor mean. For the cohort, immune exposure information was limited to CMV serostatus. While some public TCRs were present in many individuals, most TCR sequences turned up only very rarely across donors. In the study, approximately 150 TCR beta chains were listed as associated with cytomegalovirus. In vitro tests confirmed that a few of the cytomegalovirus-associated TCR beta chains recognize cytomegalovirus antigens. HLA typing was unavailable for some donors at each locus, so association tests used only the typed subset. The cohort was sequenced for TCR beta chains only, and without alpha or paired-chain data the features that could be detected were limited. Because counts were too low, some 16 rarely observed V segments, including chromosome 9 orphons, were excluded from the earlier analysis of around 590 of the donors. A later genetic analysis associated a missense DCLRE1C variant with V-gene and J-gene trimming of TCR beta chains, and an independent cohort replicated the association. Broadly in line with IMGT annotations, most TCR beta V segments showed up in productive rearrangements about 87% or about 30% of the time in an earlier analysis of approximately 640 of the donors. Correlated functional status among segregating V segments might reflect linkage disequilibrium, but an unknown experimental factor could not be ruled out. In a later analysis, several top co-occurrence clusters were reported to appear linked to parvovirus B19, influenza, CMV and Epstein-Barr virus. A further reported finding was that TCR beta sequences accurately predicted the HLA-A and HLA-B alleles for most subjects in the first cohort. Compared with equally common non-associated chains, HLA-associated TCR beta chains in a later analysis were more clonally expanded and had lower generation probabilities. In both the original and validation cohorts, the classifier was reported to diagnose cytomegalovirus status with high specificity and sensitivity. Sequencing depth was assumed to be roughly uniform across donors in the presence/absence analyses, though that assumption may not hold. Strong co-occurrence of HLA alleles, especially DR and DQ, made assigning TCR associations to individual alleles difficult. A later analysis associated 16,951 TCR beta sequences with specific HLA alleles at a false discovery rate of 0.05. According to a later analysis, most CMV-associated TCR beta chains appeared to be HLA-restricted, and the HLA associations seemed to be driven largely by CMV exposure.

The cohort was made up of approximately 670 healthy bone marrow donors. At the time of sampling, all cohort members were nominally healthy, though unrecorded immune exposures were likely present. The donor was CMV seropositive and belonged to the group of 250 to 350 seropositive cohort members. A peripheral blood sample was provided by each donor, and peripheral blood mononuclear cells were used for TCR beta sequencing. Genomic DNA was extracted from the blood cell samples with the Qiagen DNeasy Blood Extraction Kit. The sequenced material came from PBMCs. The TCR comes from a man aged 45-65 years in good health and CMV-seropositive.

In nucleotides, the sequence is TGTGCCAGCAGCTTGGATAGTTCGTCCTACGAGCAGTACTTC. Its coded protein is CASSLDSSSYEQYF. Rearrangement joined TRBV5-4 to TRBJ2-7; no D gene can be assigned with confidence. From the cysteine through the phenylalanine, the CDR3 covers 14 amino acids. Solely the CDR3 DNA is kept, with 42 bases framed from the first base. At the junction V is shortened by 0 bases and J by 1 base, with 8 bases in between. The germline V gene (reference sequence) specifies SGHNT as CDR1 and YYREEE as CDR2.